Listed below are T cell receptor beta chains from one sample, sequenced in a study of Ad26.COV2.S vaccination and SARS-CoV-2 variants. Sequencing used immunoSEQ multiplex PCR; TCRdb keeps in-frame clones, though not all of them. The profile covers around 300,000 clones, with approximately 87% appearing a single time and 4.5% to 5.5% taken by the ten largest. Sequencing used peripheral blood, obtained in a trial of Ad26.COV2.S vaccine versus placebo. The receptors were sampled from a person between 18 and 59 years old who received the Ad26.COV2.S COVID-19 vaccine or a placebo. The CDR3 runs from the conserved cysteine through the conserved F or W. Fields, in order: V gene, clone size, J gene, D gene, CDR3 DNA, CDR3 protein. The D gene is left open where the match is weak. Rows give clone size only sometimes, using once, few, many, or a class for an expanded clone.

>TRBV19|NA|TRBJ1-4|TRBD1
TGTGCCAGTCAGGGGGCCAAAGCAACTAATGAAAAACTGTTTTTT
CASQGAKATNEKLFF
>TRBV4-3|NA|TRBJ2-5|TRBD2
TGCGCCAGCAGCCTGGTAGCGGGAAGGTTTGAGACCCAGTACTTC
CASSLVAGRFETQYF
>TRBV10-3|NA|TRBJ2-7|NA
TGTGCCATCCGGGACACTGCCTACGAGCAGTACTTC
CAIRDTAYEQYF
>TRBV18|once|TRBJ2-7|NA
TGTGCCAGCTCGAGATGGGTCCCCAGGGACTACGAGCAGTACTTC
CASSRWVPRDYEQYF
>TRBV25-1|NA|TRBJ2-1|TRBD1
TGTGCCAGCTTACCCTGGGACAGGGAAGTTTCCACGGATGAGCAGTTCTTC
CASLPWDREVSTDEQFF
>TRBV9|NA|TRBJ2-2|NA
TGTGCCAGCAGCCCCCGGGTCGCGAACACCGGGGAGCTGTTTTTT
CASSPRVANTGELFF
>TRBV3-1/TRBV3-2|NA|TRBJ1-5|NA
TGTGCCAGCAGCCCGAACAGACGGGGTCAGCCCCAGCATTTT
CASSPNRRGQPQHF
>TRBV7-9|NA|TRBJ1-4|TRBD1
TGTGCCAGCAGCTCCCGGACAGGGGCTTATGAAAAACTGTTTTTT
CASSSRTGAYEKLFF
>TRBV19|NA|TRBJ2-1|NA
TGTGCCAGTAATCGCAAAGCGGCCGGCAATGAGCAGTTCTTC
CASNRKAAGNEQFF
>TRBV4-3|once|TRBJ2-3|TRBD1
TGCGCCAGCAGCCCGACGACAGGGGGCAGGGGCACAGATACGCAGTATTTT
CASSPTTGGRGTDTQYF
>TRBV10-1|NA|TRBJ1-1|NA
TGCGCCAGCATAGTGACGGGGGGAGACACTGAAGCTTTCTTT
CASIVTGGDTEAFF
>TRBV5-1|NA|TRBJ1-2|NA
TGCGCCAGCAGCTTGGTTGTGGCTAACTATGGCTACACCTTC
CASSLVVANYGYTF
>TRBV19|NA|TRBJ1-3|NA
TGTGCCACCTGGGTGACGGCCTACTCTGGAAACACCATATATTTT
CATWVTAYSGNTIYF
>TRBV7-6|NA|TRBJ1-5|NA
TGTGCCAGCAGCCGGGGACTTTTTAATCAGCCCCAGCATTTT
CASSRGLFNQPQHF
>TRBV2|NA|TRBJ2-1|NA
TGTGCCAGCGCAACCGGGAAGTACAATGAGCAGTTCTTC
CASATGKYNEQFF
>TRBV30|once|TRBJ2-5|TRBD2
TGTGCCTGGAGCTTAGCGGGAATAGAGACCCAGTACTTC
CAWSLAGIETQYF
>TRBV6-5|NA|TRBJ1-1|TRBD1
TGTGCCAGCACCTTAGAGGGGACAGTAAACACTGAAGCTTTCTTT
CASTLEGTVNTEAFF
>TRBV5-1|once|TRBJ2-5|TRBD1
TGCGCCAGCAGCACGGGACAGGAGCAAGAGACCCAGTACTTC
CASSTGQEQETQYF
>TRBV9|NA|TRBJ1-6|TRBD1
TGTGCCAGCAGCGACTCAGGGGGCCCCAGTTCACCCCTCCACTTT
CASSDSGGPSSPLHF
>TRBV6-1|NA|TRBJ1-1|NA
TGTGCCAGCAGTGAGAAGGCCATCACTGAAGCTTTCTTT
CASSEKAITEAFF
>TRBV30|NA|TRBJ2-3|NA
TGTGCCTTAAACCGGGGCCCCACAGATACGCAGTATTTT
CALNRGPTDTQYF
>TRBV28|once|TRBJ1-1|NA
TGTGCCAGCTCTCTAGGCGGGAGAACCGAAGCTTTCTTT
CASSLGGRTEAFF
>TRBV14|few|TRBJ1-4|NA
TGTGCCAGCAGCCATCACAGAGAAGATAATGAAAAACTGTTTTTT
CASSHHREDNEKLFF
>TRBV12-3/TRBV12-4|once|TRBJ1-2|NA
TGTGCCAGCAGTTTCCGGGCACGCTATGGCTACACCTTC
CASSFRARYGYTF
>TRBV6-5|NA|TRBJ2-5|TRBD2
TGTGCCAGCAGTTACACAATAACTAGCGGGAGTGAGACCCAGTACTTC
CASSYTITSGSETQYF
>TRBV11-2|NA|TRBJ2-3|TRBD1
TGTGCCAGCAGCCTGGGACAGGGCTACACAGATACGCAGTATTTT
CASSLGQGYTDTQYF
>TRBV6-2/TRBV6-3|few|TRBJ2-2|NA
TGTGCCAGCAGTTACTCACACAGGGACGGCGGGGAGCTGTTTTTT
CASSYSHRDGGELFF
>TRBV6-2/TRBV6-3|NA|TRBJ2-7|NA
TGTGCCAGCAGTTCCGGCGAGCAGTACTTC
CASSSGEQYF
>TRBV5-1|NA|TRBJ1-4|TRBD1
TGCGCCAGCAGCTTGGTCGGGACAGGAGCAGCTAATGAAAAACTGTTTTTT
CASSLVGTGAANEKLFF
>TRBV5-8|once|TRBJ1-5|NA
TGTGCCAGCAGTGGGGGTATGATCACCAATCAGCCCCAGCATTTT
CASSGGMITNQPQHF
>TRBV12-5|NA|TRBJ2-6|NA
TGTGCTAGTGGTTTGGGTCTCTCTGGGGCCAACGTCCTGACTTTC
CASGLGLSGANVLTF
>TRBV6-4|NA|TRBJ1-1|NA
TGTGCCAGCAGTCACACAGAGAACACTGAAGCTTTCTTT
CASSHTENTEAFF
>TRBV18|NA|TRBJ1-2|NA
TGTGCCAGCTCATTCCCGGGACACGAAAACTATGGCTACACCTTC
CASSFPGHENYGYTF
>TRBV6-4|NA|TRBJ2-1|TRBD2
TGTGCCAGCAGTGACTTAGCGGGAGGGATATACAATGAGCAGTTCTTC
CASSDLAGGIYNEQFF
>TRBV11-2|NA|TRBJ1-4|NA
TGTGCCAGCAGCTTAGGTCTTATTCCCACAACTAATGAAAAACTGTTTTTT
CASSLGLIPTTNEKLFF
>TRBV18|NA|TRBJ1-4|NA
TGTGCCAGCTCACCTTCGGGGTCGACAACTAATGAAAAACTGTTTTTT
CASSPSGSTTNEKLFF
>TRBV9|few|TRBJ1-1|NA
TGTGCCAGCAGCGTAGGTGACCGTGTGATCACTGAAGCTTTCTTT
CASSVGDRVITEAFF
>TRBV7-2|NA|TRBJ1-1|NA
TGTGCCAGCAGCCTTGAAATAGGCGGGTACACTGAAGCTTTCTTT
CASSLEIGGYTEAFF
>TRBV13|NA|TRBJ2-5|NA
TGTGCCAGCAGCTTAAACGCCCGGCCTCTTATATCCGAGACCCAGTACTTC
CASSLNARPLISETQYF
>TRBV19|NA|TRBJ2-5|TRBD1
TGTGCCAGCCGGGACAGGGGCTCAGAGACCCAGTACTTC
CASRDRGSETQYF
>TRBV12-3/TRBV12-4|NA|TRBJ1-2|TRBD1
TGTGCCAGCAGCCAGGGACAGGGACGTGGCTACACCTTC
CASSQGQGRGYTF
>TRBV3-1/TRBV3-2|NA|TRBJ2-1|NA
TGTGCCAGCAGCCCTACCAGGGGTTTGGGTCGGAAGCAGTTCTTC
CASSPTRGLGRKQFF
>TRBV19|NA|TRBJ1-5|NA
TGTGCCAGTAGTATGTACCCCGAGGGCAATCAGCCCCAGCATTTT
CASSMYPEGNQPQHF
>TRBV10-3|NA|TRBJ1-1|NA
TGTGCCACCTCAAGAGGGGGTGTCGCTTGGAACACTGAAGCTTTCTTT
CATSRGGVAWNTEAFF
>TRBV4-1|NA|TRBJ1-1|NA
TGCGCCAGCAGCGAGTTCATGAACACTGAAGCTTTCTTT
CASSEFMNTEAFF
>TRBV5-1|NA|TRBJ2-7|NA
TGCGCCAGCAGCTTGGTAGGGCCTACCTACGAGCAGTACTTC
CASSLVGPTYEQYF
>TRBV24-1|NA|TRBJ2-2|NA
TGTGCCACCAGTGATTCCCAGGACGTCGGGGAGCTGTTTTTT
CATSDSQDVGELFF
>TRBV4-1|NA|TRBJ2-7|NA
TGCGCCAGCAGCCAAGATCTGGGCTACGAGCAGTACTTC
CASSQDLGYEQYF
>TRBV15|NA|TRBJ2-3|NA
TGTGCCACCAGCAGAGACCCCAGGGGGGTGACAGATACGCAGTATTTT
CATSRDPRGVTDTQYF
>TRBV6-2/TRBV6-3|NA|TRBJ1-6|NA
TGTGCCAGCAGTTCCCGACAGAACGATTCACCCCTCCACTTT
CASSSRQNDSPLHF
>TRBV5-1|NA|TRBJ2-1|NA
TGCGCCAGCAGCTTAGGGCAGGACCTCTACAATGAGCAGTTCTTC
CASSLGQDLYNEQFF
>TRBV20-1|NA|TRBJ2-1|NA
TGCAGTGCTATTGGGAACAGTGAGCAGTTCTTC
CSAIGNSEQFF
>TRBV9|NA|TRBJ2-1|NA
TGTGCCAGCAGCGTAGGGACCGAGGATGAGCAGTTCTTC
CASSVGTEDEQFF
>TRBV20-1|NA|TRBJ2-1|NA
TGCAGTGCCCCCCCCTTTCATGAGCAGTTCTTC
CSAPPFHEQFF
>TRBV13|NA|TRBJ2-5|TRBD1
TGTGCCAGCAGCCCAGACAGGGATCAAGAGACCCAGTACTTC
CASSPDRDQETQYF
>TRBV2|NA|TRBJ2-1|NA
TGTGCCAGCAGTACCAGGGGTACGGTCGATGAGCAGTTCTTC
CASSTRGTVDEQFF
>TRBV6-2/TRBV6-3|once|TRBJ2-3|NA
TGTGCCAGCAGTTGGGGGGGGCGCCCAGATACGCAGTATTTT
CASSWGGRPDTQYF
>TRBV6-5|NA|TRBJ1-4|NA
TGTGCCAGCAGTTTCCTCCCAACTGGGGGCAATGAAAAACTGTTTTTT
CASSFLPTGGNEKLFF
>TRBV13|NA|TRBJ1-2|NA
TGTGCCAGCAGTTCGACCTCACGCTATGGCTACACCTTC
CASSSTSRYGYTF
>TRBV7-9|NA|TRBJ2-5|NA
TGTGCCAGCAGCTCAGGGAGGCTCCAAGAGACCCAGTACTTC
CASSSGRLQETQYF